This entry describes one T cell receptor beta chain. Profiling relied on immunoSEQ multiplex PCR, and the TCRdb table lists in-frame clones only, not all of them. The data hold over a million clones, with roughly 96% observed a single time. This sample was taken from a study of shared clonotypes between healthy human individuals. Material: naive CD4+ T cells sorted from blood. The subset was: CD45RA+ positively selected. This sequence was found in a man younger than 45 in good health.

This chain's CDR3 is CASSLSQVNQPQHF. The CDR3, as DNA: TGTGCCAGCAGCTTGTCACAAGTCAATCAGCCCCAGCATTTT. The genes are TRBV5-6 and TRBJ1-5; D gene uncertain. This CDR3 is built from 14 residues. CDR1 and CDR2 (germline): SGHDT, YYEEEE. V was clipped by 1 base and J by 3 bases, with 8 bases between them.